The text below deals with one TCR beta chain. What it recognizes is unknown. Germline loops: CDR1 MDHEN, CDR2 SYDVKM. V lost 5 bases, J lost 7 bases, and 6 bases stayed unmatched. The CDR3 runs 14 residues. The table came from immunoSEQ multiplex PCR; TCRdb's copy has only in-frame clones and leaves some out. The sample lists roughly 120,000 clones, around 85% occurring once. This entry belongs to a study of T cell responses to AZD1222 COVID-19 vaccine. Regarding the study as a whole: Increases in Spike-specific TCR breadth and depth were seen after two AZD1222 doses.

This sequence originates from an adult who received the AZD1222 COVID-19 vaccine. The gene calls are TRBV28 and TRBJ2-2; TRBD1 matches 8 bases. The sample here was peripheral blood, taken 28 days after the second AZD1222 dose. As DNA, the CDR3 is TGTGCCAGCAGTCAGGGGGCTAGAGGCGGGGAGCTGTTTTTT. Translating gives CASSQGARGGELFF. Full variable domain (outside the CDR3, taken from reference TRBV28 and TRBJ2-2): DVKVTQSSRYLVKRTGEKVFLECVQDMDHENMFWYRQDPGLGLRLIYFSYDVKMKEKGDIPEGYSVSREKKERFSLILESASTNQTSMYLCASSQGARGGELFFGEGSRLTVL.